These 8 T cell receptor beta chains were sequenced from one sample in a study of blood T cells in healthy people across ages. A second PCR, run for roughly 7 to 12 cycles, used a sample-barcoded 5' primer plus a J-beta primer mix. TCRdb ran MiXCR on the 5' RACE reads and lists one entry per CDR3 protein. Among 1.5 million to 2 million distinct CDR3 sequences, 28% were seen once, and the ten largest hold more than 6%. The sequencing sample was made of blood. These TCRs come from a woman aged 25 to 39 in good health.

The sample holds many counts of this clonotype. The chain joins TRBV2 to TRBJ2-7; TRBD2 matches at 7 bases. The germline gives CDR1 SNHLY, CDR2 FYNNEI. The ends lost 7 bases at V and 1 base at J; junction bases unmatched: 7. The CDR3 covers 14 residues. CDR3 loop: CASTPEGLSYEQYF. DNA of the CDR3: TGTGCCAGCACCCCAGAGGGACTATCCTACGAGCAGTACTTC.

V and J are TRBV7-9 and TRBJ2-7; a weak D match, TRBD1 (6 bases). CDR3 length equals 14 residues. Germline CDR1 SEHNR, CDR2 FQNEAQ (reference sequence). V dropped 5 bases and J dropped 2 bases, with 13 bases sitting between them. CDR3 in DNA: TGTGCCAGCAGCCTGAGACAGGCCCCCTACGAGCAGTACTTC. Translated, it gives CASSLRQAPYEQYF.

About this clonotype itself: A junction boundary mismatches the germline segment, possibly from a read error. This chain uses TRBV24-1 with TRBJ1-2; possible D gene TRBD1, 5 bases. The CDR3 contains 14 residues. Germline V gene data show CDR1 as KGHDR and CDR2 as SFDVKD. DNA for the CDR3: TGTGCCACCAGTGATTCGGGGACGGCGGATGGCTGCACCTTC. Translation: CATSDSGTADGCTF.

The sample holds a few counts of this clonotype. CDR3 sequence (DNA): TGTGCCAGCAGCTTACAGCCGGAAACCACCTACGAGCAGTACTTC. Its protein is CASSLQPETTYEQYF. The rearrangement joins TRBV7-2 to TRBJ2-7; unclear D gene. The CDR3 spans 15 residues. With 2 bases removed from V and 2 bases from J, the gap between germline ends came to 13 bases. From germline, CDR1 is SGHTA and CDR2 FQGNSA.

This clonotype occurred a few times. J is TRBJ2-3 and V is TRBV12-3 or TRBV12-4; tentatively, D is TRBD1 (6 bases). V shed 9 bases and J shed 4 bases, with 17 bases lying between them. The CDR3 totals 14 residues. In DNA form, the CDR3 reads TGTGCCAGTTTTCCCGGCAGGGGTGCAGATACGCAGTATTTT. Encoded protein: CASFPGRGADTQYF.

V and J are TRBV12-3 or TRBV12-4 and TRBJ2-7, with D possibly being TRBD1 (6 bases). Near its end, the DNA agrees better with TRBJ2-5, so the J call may be wrong. This CDR3 is 14 amino acids long. For the CDR3, the DNA is TGTGCCAGCAGTCCACAGGGATTGGAAGAGACCCAGTACTTC. Amino acid sequence: CASSPQGLEETQYF.

This clonotype came up a few times. J is TRBJ2-1 and V is TRBV21-1; the table's D call of TRBD1 was not tested on the DNA. TRBV21-1 corresponds to a pseudogene. The CDR3 loop spans 20 amino acids. The CDR3 nucleotides read TGTGCCAGCAGCAAAAAAATGGCAGAACAGGGACAGGGATCCTACAATGAGCAGTTCTTC. It specifies CASSKKMAEQGQGSYNEQFF.

A word on this clonotype: This may come from a read error, since a much larger clone is one base off. The genes are TRBV11-2 and TRBJ2-5, with a weak D call TRBD1 (5 bases). The CDR3 is made up of 13 amino acids. Per the germline V gene, CDR1 is SGHAT and CDR2 is FQNNGV. As DNA, the CDR3 is TGTGCCAGCAGCCCGGACACGCAAGAGGCCCAGTACTTC. Translation: CASSPDTQEAQYF.